The clone carrying this T cell receptor (beta chain) occurred a few times. What it recognizes is unknown. This CDR3 contains 12 residues. The germline V gene has CDR1 MDHEN and CDR2 SYDVKM. The junction had 1 base not matched to a gene; V was cut back by 6 bases and J by 6 bases. This specimen belongs to a study of cytomegalovirus exposure and HLA in healthy donors. The study ran its PCR with 60 Vbeta and 13 Jbeta primers. Assay used: immunoSEQ multiplex PCR; TCRdb lists only in-frame clones, some missing. The sample yields approximately 100,000 clones, around 77% seen once. Study observations and caveats: Later genetic work tied a missense DCLRE1C variant to beta-chain V and J trimming. In vitro experiments confirmed that three CMV-associated chains were specific for CMV antigens. What a later analysis reportedly showed was that an Asian-associated ancestry cluster had fewer N-insertions than the approximately 700-donor mean. A likely sequencing artifact accounted for one observed cluster of highly shared sequence variants.

This sequence was found in a man aged 50-60 years in good health and CMV-seropositive. The sample taken for sequencing was PBMCs. The chain has TRBV28 and TRBJ1-2; 10 positions agree with TRBD1. CDR3 DNA sequence: TGTGCCAGCAGAGGGACAGGGGATGGCTACACCTTC. Amino acid sequence: CASRGTGDGYTF.